The entry that follows covers one T cell receptor beta chain sequence. As yet, its antigen is unknown. These data originate in a study of graft-versus-host responses after intestinal transplantation. Study-level information: The transplants performed in recipients were multivisceral, liver-intestinal, or isolated intestinal. The study gave all recipients anti-thymocyte globulin induction, then tacrolimus and steroids for roughly 3 years. Study-wide results and limits: Within the allografts of patients who had graft-donor T cell macrochimerism, graft-versus-host to host-versus-graft clonal ratios were high.

Generated by immunoSEQ multiplex PCR, the TCRdb table keeps only in-frame clones and is missing some. The sample lists tens of thousands of clones, more than 85% seen once, with roughly 2% in the top ten. The CDR3 runs to 12 residues. Germline CDR1 reads LNHDA; CDR2 reads SQIVND (reference sequence). Trimming stripped 9 bases from V and 7 bases from J, with 13 bases between. The V call is TRBV19, the J call TRBJ2-1; possible D gene TRBD2, 6 bases. The material sequenced was unstimulated CD8+ T cells sorted from spleen or lymph node cells, taken before intestinal transplant. This sequence was found in a human donor who received an intestinal transplant. Here the CDR3 reads CASGGGANEQFF. CDR3 DNA sequence: TGTGCCAGCGGCGGAGGGGCGAATGAGCAGTTCTTC.